The present T cell receptor (beta chain) was sequenced within a study of a mutant IDH1 vaccine in newly diagnosed glioma. Whole-study context: The earlier regimen, radiotherapy, temozolomide, or both, was most often both. Visit timing is recorded as week 35 for V12 and week 47 for V13.

General study points: Apparently, pseudoprogression bore no relation to changes among the top peripheral T cell clonotypes.

The germline CDR1 and CDR2 sequences are LGHNA and YSLEER. CDR3 length equals 15 residues. The J segment lost 2 bases and the V segment lost 0 bases, leaving 3 bases of the junction unmatched. Turning to this clone: The antigen remains unidentified.

Indicated time point: week 35, safety follow-up. Every vaccine dose comprised 300 ug of mutant IDH1 20-mer peptide plus topical imiquimod. Patients had eight vaccinations, in weeks 1, 3, 5, 7, 11, 15, 19 and 23. Profiling relied on immunoSEQ multiplex PCR, and the TCRdb table lists in-frame clones only, not all of them. Among tens of thousands of clones, approximately 80% were seen once, and the ten largest hold around 4.5%. This receptor was obtained from a woman aged 35 to 49 with glioma. Some clones in this sample may be carry-over from other donors' samples. The chain has TRBV4-3 and TRBJ2-7, with 8 bases aligning to TRBD2. Sequenced here: PBMCs, sampled from a glioma patient whose treatment included an IDH1 peptide vaccine. The CDR3 coding sequence is TGCGCCAGCAGCCAAGATGAGGGACTAGCCTACGAGCAGTACTTC. It yields the protein CASSQDEGLAYEQYF.